The T cell receptor (beta chain) described here comes from a study of blood T cell repertoires in COVID-19. Study at large: The origin of the acute and convalescent COVID-19 samples was the United States, Italy and Spain.

Seattle cases were enrolled at active infection and followed longitudinally. CDR1 is MRHNA, CDR2 SNTAGT, per germline. The CDR3 length is 16 residues. The ends lost 6 bases at V and 2 bases at J; junction bases unmatched: 5. Assay used: immunoSEQ multiplex PCR; TCRdb lists only in-frame clones, some missing. Of approximately 290,000 clones listed, roughly 84% are singletons. The chain links TRBV6-4 to TRBJ1-6; TRBD1 matches at 9 bases. The receptor was isolated from a person between 65 and 79 years old with COVID-19, enrolled during active disease. The sample comprised peripheral blood. The CDR3 reads CASRAQGAAYNSPLHF. The CDR3, as DNA: TGTGCCAGCAGGGCACAGGGGGCGGCCTATAATTCACCCCTCCACTTT.